Presented here are 3 T cell receptor beta chains from one specimen sequenced in a study of control samples from healthy donors and cancer patients. Clones were read by immunoSEQ multiplex PCR, and TCRdb kept only the in-frame ones, dropping some. The sample lists some 70,000 clones, 83% seen once, with 15% to 19% in the top ten. Source material: blood. The receptors come from a man aged 55 to 70 in good health.

This rearrangement joins TRBV7-6 to TRBJ2-2; TRBD2 might be the D (6 bases). V was shortened by 6 bases and J by 7 bases, with 18 bases between the two germline ends. The CDR3 spans 15 residues. Germline V CDR1 and CDR2: SGHVS, FNYEAQ. The CDR3 coding sequence is TGTGCCAGCAGTTTCGGCGGAGGGAATGGCGGGGAGCTGTTTTTT. It translates to CASSFGGGNGGELFF.

The rearrangement joins TRBV11-2 to TRBJ1-4; TRBD1 aligns across 12 bases. Germline V gene lookup returns CDR1 SGHAT and CDR2 FQNNGV. This CDR3 is 18 amino acids long. The trim removed 5 bases at V and 6 bases at J, leaving 13 bases unmatched. The CDR3 DNA follows: TGTGCCAGCAGCCTCTCCCGGGACAGGGGGCTTTTAGATGAAAAACTGTTTTTT. It encodes CASSLSRDRGLLDEKLFF.

As concerns this clone: This sample includes further DNA sequences coding for the same CDR3. The rearrangement uses TRBV7-9 and TRBJ1-6, with D hard to call. Per the germline V gene, CDR1 is SEHNR and CDR2 is FQNEAQ (reference sequence). V was cut by 2 bases and J by 8 bases, with 7 bases left in between. The CDR3 sequence is 13 residues long. CDR3 residues: CASSLSADSPLHF. CDR3 coding DNA: TGTGCCAGCAGCTTATCGGCAGATTCACCCCTCCACTTT.